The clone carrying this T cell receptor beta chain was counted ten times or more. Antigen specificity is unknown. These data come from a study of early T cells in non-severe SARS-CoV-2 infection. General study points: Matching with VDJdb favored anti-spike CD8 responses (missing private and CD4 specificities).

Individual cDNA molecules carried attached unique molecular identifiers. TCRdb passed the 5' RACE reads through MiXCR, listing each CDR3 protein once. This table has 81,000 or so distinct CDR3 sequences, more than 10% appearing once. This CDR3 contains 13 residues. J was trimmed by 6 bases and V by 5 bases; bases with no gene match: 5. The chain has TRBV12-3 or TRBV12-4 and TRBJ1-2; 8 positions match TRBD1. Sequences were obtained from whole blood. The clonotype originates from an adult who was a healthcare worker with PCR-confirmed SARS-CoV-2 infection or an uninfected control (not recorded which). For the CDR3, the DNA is TGTGCCAGCAGTCTGGACAGGGAAAATGGCTACACCTTC. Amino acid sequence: CASSLDRENGYTF.